These 20 T cell receptor beta chains came from one sample sequenced in a study of blood T cell repertoires in COVID-19. Assay: immunoSEQ multiplex PCR; the TCRdb copy retains only in-frame clones and omits some. The sample includes 150,000 to 190,000 clones, approximately 80% of them seen just once. The sequencing sample was made of peripheral blood. The receptor set was obtained from a woman between 45 and 65 years old with acute or convalescent COVID-19.

This clone was seen just once. J is TRBJ2-5 and V is TRBV20-1; TRBD2 matches at 7 bases. CDR1 is DFQATT and CDR2 is SNEGSKA in the germline V gene (reference sequence). V gave up 3 bases and J gave up 7 bases; unmatched junction bases: 29. CDR3 length: 20 residues. CDR3 loop: CSASPGGLGWAGAGPGTQYF. The CDR3 coding sequence is TGCAGTGCTAGTCCGGGAGGACTCGGTTGGGCAGGAGCAGGGCCCGGGACCCAGTACTTC.

V and J are TRBV11-2 and TRBJ2-1; 7 nucleotides agree with TRBD2. V dropped 5 bases and J dropped 6; count of bases not matched to a gene: 7. From germline, CDR1 is SGHAT and CDR2 FQNNGV. The CDR3 extends over 14 amino acids. This CDR3 is CASSLSSGLNEQFF. The CDR3 DNA follows: TGTGCCAGCAGCCTCTCTAGCGGACTCAATGAGCAGTTCTTC.

The chain combines TRBV28 with TRBJ2-6; D is possibly TRBD1 (6 bases). With 5 bases removed from V and 0 bases from J, the gap between germline ends came to 26 bases. Looked up from germline, CDR1 is MDHEN and CDR2 is SYDVKM. The CDR3 runs 21 residues. The CDR3 here is CASSTLLPRDNTYSGANVLTF. Written as DNA, the CDR3 is TGTGCCAGCAGTACACTTCTCCCTCGGGACAACACCTACTCTGGGGCCAACGTCCTGACTTTC.

This clone was counted a single time. The genes are TRBV7-8 and TRBJ1-6; D is unclear. The ends were cut back, 7 bases at V and 7 bases at J, with 14 bases in the middle. Germline CDR1 reads SGHVS; CDR2 reads FQNEAQ. This CDR3 region has 14 residues. CDR3 nucleotides: TGTGCCAGCACCCACCCAGAAATGAATTCACCCCTCCACTTT. This gives the protein CASTHPEMNSPLHF.

The chain recombines TRBV12-5 with TRBJ1-2; 7 nucleotides align to TRBD1. This CDR3 comprises 15 residues. Germline CDR1 LGHNT, CDR2 FRNRAP. The V gene end was trimmed by 3 bases and the J gene end by 3 bases; junction bases not matched to a gene: 7. CDR3 loop: CASGLSGTEHYGYTF. CDR3 in DNA: TGTGCTAGTGGTTTATCCGGGACAGAGCACTATGGCTACACCTTC. Full variable domain (missing parts from reference TRBV12-5 and TRBJ1-2): DARVTQTPRHKVTEMGQEVTMRCQPILGHNTVFWYRQTMMQGLELLAYFRNRAPLDDSGMPKDRFSAEMPDATLATLKIQPSEPRDSAVYFCASGLSGTEHYGYTFGSGTRLTVV.

This clone was detected once. Written as DNA, the CDR3 is TGTGCCAGCAGCTTGGATGCAGGGGGCATGTTTAGGGCTTTCTTT. Translating it yields CASSLDAGGMFRAFF. The gene calls are TRBV5-5 and TRBJ1-1; 8 bases fit TRBD1. V gave up 0 bases and J gave up 11 bases; unmatched junction bases: 12. The CDR3 length is 15 residues. Germline CDR1 SGHKS, CDR2 YYEKEE (reference sequence).

This chain connects TRBV2 to TRBJ2-3; TRBD1 might be the D (5 bases). Per germline, CDR1 SNHLY and CDR2 FYNNEI. The CDR3 length is 12 residues. Trimming removed 2 bases at V and 7 bases at J, with 7 bases between. The CDR3 DNA follows: TGTGCCAGCAGTGAAAGGGGAAATACGCAGTATTTT. It yields the protein CASSERGNTQYF.

A few counts support this clone. V and J are TRBV7-9 and TRBJ2-2; D is uncertain. Per the germline V gene, CDR1 is SEHNR and CDR2 is FQNEAQ (reference sequence). Trimming cost V 3 bases and J 10 bases, with 3 bases left between them. The CDR3 contains 10 residues. This CDR3 reads CASSFLELFF. CDR3 coding DNA: TGTGCCAGCAGCTTCCTGGAGCTGTTTTTT.

The chain has TRBV10-3 and TRBJ1-5; D perhaps matches TRBD1 (6 bases). Between the trimmed V and J ends, which lost 3 bases and 6 bases, there was a span of 12 bases. The CDR3 is 14 residues long. Germline assignment: CDR1 ENHRY and CDR2 SYGVKD. The CDR3 coding sequence is TGTGCCATCAGTGATAGGGGGGAGGGTCAGCCCCAGCATTTT. Protein product: CAISDRGEGQPQHF.

V and J are TRBV25-1 and TRBJ2-7; 7 bases map to TRBD1. The germline gives CDR1 MGHDK, CDR2 SYGVNS. The CDR3 is 15 residues long. The ends lost 4 bases at V and 5 bases at J; junction bases unmatched: 11. This chain's CDR3 is CASSADRPLSDEQYF. As DNA, the CDR3 is TGTGCCAGCAGTGCGGACAGGCCCCTCAGCGACGAGCAGTACTTC.

This clone occurred a few times. V usage is TRBV5-1 and J usage is TRBJ1-2, with D possibly TRBD1 on 6 matching bases. The CDR3 totals 15 residues. With 1 base removed from V and 0 bases from J, the gap between germline ends came to 10 bases. Germline-derived CDR1 and CDR2 are SGHRS and YFSETQ. This CDR3 reads CASSLSGAANYGYTF. Here the CDR3 DNA reads TGCGCCAGCAGCTTGTCAGGGGCAGCTAACTATGGCTACACCTTC.

The J gene is TRBJ2-7, the V gene TRBV12-3 or TRBV12-4; a possible D gene is TRBD1 (5 bases). The CDR3 spans 13 residues. V was cut by 7 bases and J by 3 bases, with 13 bases left in between. CDR3 in DNA: TGTGCCAGCAAGGGTCAGGGTTTCTACGAGCAGTACTTC. Translation gives CASKGQGFYEQYF.

The chain is built from TRBV5-1 and TRBJ2-5; possibly TRBD2 for D (5 bases). CDR3 length: 15 amino acids. V was pared by 4 bases and J by 0 bases, with 13 bases between. From germline, CDR1 is SGHRS and CDR2 YFSETQ. The CDR3 region is CASSAGRGYQETQYF. CDR3 in DNA: TGCGCCAGCAGCGCTGGTAGAGGGTACCAAGAGACCCAGTACTTC.

The rearrangement links TRBV4-3 to TRBJ2-3; 10 positions agree with TRBD2. CDR3 length: 18 residues. Germline lookup yields CDR1 LGHNA and CDR2 YSLEER. After removal of 0 bases from V and 3 bases from J, the junction contained 9 bases not matched to a gene. In nucleotides, the CDR3 is TGCGCCAGCAGCCAAGATGGCTTGGCTAGCGGGAGTACAGATACGCAGTATTTT. Its translation is CASSQDGLASGSTDTQYF.

The chain joins TRBV25-1 to TRBJ1-2; D is possibly TRBD1 (5 bases). Trimming cost V 4 bases and J 6 bases, with 9 bases left between them. This CDR3 region has 12 residues. The germline CDR1 and CDR2 sequences are MGHDK and SYGVNS. The CDR3 DNA reads as TGTGCCAGCAGTGGGTGGGGGGATGGCTACACCTTC. It yields the protein CASSGWGDGYTF.

The chain recombines TRBV5-6 with TRBJ2-7, with 9 positions matching TRBD2. Trimming at V came to 2 bases and at J to 5 bases, leaving 14 bases not matched to a gene. This CDR3 spans 17 amino acids. Germline V CDR1 and CDR2: SGHDT, YYEEEE. The CDR3 DNA is TGTGCCAGCAGCTTCCCAAAAAATAGCGGGGGATCCGACGAGCAGTACTTC. It specifies CASSFPKNSGGSDEQYF.

The J gene is TRBJ1-1, the V gene TRBV10-3, with no clear D. Germline lookup yields CDR1 ENHRY and CDR2 SYGVKD. The V end was cut by 6 bases, the J end by 1 base, with 9 bases between. This CDR3 has 13 residues. CDR3 sequence (DNA): TGTGCCATCAGAAGTACAGAGAACACTGAAGCTTTCTTT. Translating it yields CAIRSTENTEAFF.

This clone was counted once. This chain joins TRBV6-6 and TRBJ2-1, with D perhaps matching TRBD1 (5 bases). The length of the CDR3 is 13 residues. Germline CDR1 MNHNY, CDR2 SVGAGI (reference sequence). V was cut by 4 bases and J by 9 bases, with 13 bases left in between. The CDR3 bases are TGTGCCAGCAGTTCCAAGGGGCAGGGTGAGCAGTTCTTC. Translation gives CASSSKGQGEQFF.

The V gene is TRBV7-2, the J gene TRBJ1-2; D unclear. Germline V CDR1 and CDR2: SGHTA, FQGNSA. The CDR3 runs 12 residues. V was pared by 1 base and J by 8 bases, with 8 bases between. CDR3 DNA sequence: TGTGCCAGCAGCTTAGTATCCGGGGGCTACACCTTC. Translated: CASSLVSGGYTF.

This clone has just a few counts. The chain links TRBV3-1 (or the pseudogene TRBV3-2) to TRBJ2-7; 12 bases match TRBD2. Germline CDR1 LGHDT, CDR2 YNNKEL (reference sequence). The junction had 16 bases not matched to a gene; V was cut back by 4 bases and J by 3 bases. This CDR3 region has 19 residues. The CDR3 loop reads CASSLSPDREGLAGYEQYF. The DNA of the CDR3 is TGTGCCAGCAGCCTTTCCCCCGATCGAGAGGGACTAGCGGGCTACGAGCAGTACTTC.